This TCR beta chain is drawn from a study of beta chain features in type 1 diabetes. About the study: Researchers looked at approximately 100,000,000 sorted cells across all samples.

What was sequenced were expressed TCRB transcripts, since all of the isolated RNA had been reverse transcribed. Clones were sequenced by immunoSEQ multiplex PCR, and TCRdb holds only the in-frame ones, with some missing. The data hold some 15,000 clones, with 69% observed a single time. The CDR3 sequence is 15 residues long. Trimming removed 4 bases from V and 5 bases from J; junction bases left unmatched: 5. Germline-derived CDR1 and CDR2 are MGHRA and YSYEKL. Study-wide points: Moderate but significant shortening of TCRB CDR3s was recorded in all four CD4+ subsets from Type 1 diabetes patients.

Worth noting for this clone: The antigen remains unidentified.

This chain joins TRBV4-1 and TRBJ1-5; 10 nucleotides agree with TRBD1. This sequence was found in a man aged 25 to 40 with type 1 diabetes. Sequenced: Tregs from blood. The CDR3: CASSPGQGDHQPQHF. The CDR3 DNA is TGCGCCAGCAGCCCCGGACAGGGGGATCATCAGCCCCAGCATTTT.